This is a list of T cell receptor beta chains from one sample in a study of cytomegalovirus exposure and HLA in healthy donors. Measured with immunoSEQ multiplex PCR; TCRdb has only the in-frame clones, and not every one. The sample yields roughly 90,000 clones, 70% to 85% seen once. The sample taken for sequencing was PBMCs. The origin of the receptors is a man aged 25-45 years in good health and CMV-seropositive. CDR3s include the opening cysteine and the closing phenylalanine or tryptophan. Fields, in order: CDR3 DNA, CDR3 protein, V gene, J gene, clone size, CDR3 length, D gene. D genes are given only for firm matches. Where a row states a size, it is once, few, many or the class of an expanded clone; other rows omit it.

TGTGCCAGCAGCTTCGGGACTAGCGGATTCACCGGGGAGCTGTTTTTT	CASSFGTSGFTGELFF	TRBV9	TRBJ2-2	-	16	TRBD2
TGCGCCAGCAGCTTGGGGACAGAAAAAAACATTCAGTACTTC	CASSLGTEKNIQYF	TRBV5-1	TRBJ2-4	-	14	-
TGTGCCAGCAGCTTGAGAAGAGGGCAGGGGAGGGATTCACCCCTCCACTTT	CASSLRRGQGRDSPLHF	TRBV5-4	TRBJ1-6	few	17	-
TGTGCCAGCAGCTTACAGGGCACAGATACGCAGTATTTT	CASSLQGTDTQYF	TRBV28	TRBJ2-3	-	13	-
TGTGCCAGCAGCCAAGATATTTCGCGGGGGCGCGAGCAGTACTTC	CASSQDISRGREQYF	TRBV4-2	TRBJ2-7	-	15	-
TGTGCCTGGAGTGCCCATACCCGATATAGCGGAACTACCTACGAGCAGTACTTC	CAWSAHTRYSGTTYEQYF	TRBV30	TRBJ2-7	-	18	-
TGTGCTAGCAGCTTAGATGGGGCGGTGGTCGGAGAGACCCAGTACTTC	CASSLDGAVVGETQYF	TRBV7-7	TRBJ2-5	-	16	-
TGTGCCAGCAGGTCCACGGGAGGGCAAGAGACCCAGTACTTC	CASRSTGGQETQYF	TRBV7-9	TRBJ2-5	-	14	TRBD2
TGTGCCAGCAGCCCCGGGACAGGGGGCATCGGCACTGAAGCTTTCTTT	CASSPGTGGIGTEAFF	TRBV9	TRBJ1-1	-	16	TRBD1
TGTGCCACCAGCAGGGACGGGACAGGGTCTCGCTACCCCTTC	CATSRDGTGSRYPF	TRBV15	TRBJ1-2	few	14	TRBD1
TGTGCTAGCAGCTCAGGGACAGGGGCCGAGCAGTACTTC	CASSSGTGAEQYF	TRBV7-7	TRBJ2-7	-	13	TRBD1
TGTGCCACCAGCAACCAGCCCCGGGACAGGGGATCCTCCTATAATTCACCCCTCCACTTT	CATSNQPRDRGSSYNSPLHF	TRBV15	TRBJ1-6	-	20	TRBD1
TGTGCCAGCAGCCTATCCCCAACTGACAGGGTAGTTGGCTACACCTTC	CASSLSPTDRVVGYTF	TRBV5-4	TRBJ1-2	-	16	TRBD1
TGTGCCTGGAACGTCGGGGGATACAATGAGCAGTTCTTC	CAWNVGGYNEQFF	TRBV30	TRBJ2-1	few	13	-
TGTGCCAGTGACCGCGGAGGGGCTGAAAACATTCAGTACTTC	CASDRGGAENIQYF	TRBV2	TRBJ2-4	-	14	-
TGTGCCAGCTCATCCGGGACTAGCGGGGGGGCCATTGGCACAGATACGCAGTATTTT	CASSSGTSGGAIGTDTQYF	TRBV18	TRBJ2-3	-	19	TRBD2
TGTGCCAGCAGCCCGGGACAGGGTCAAAACATTCAGTACTTC	CASSPGQGQNIQYF	TRBV7-3	TRBJ2-4	-	14	TRBD1
TGTGCCAGTAATTCGCCAGGGGGCATTTCGGTCACCGGGGAGCTGTTTTTT	CASNSPGGISVTGELFF	TRBV19	TRBJ2-2	-	17	TRBD1
TGTGCCAGCAGCGTAGGGGCCAGGGAGGAAGGAGAGACCCAGTACTTC	CASSVGAREEGETQYF	TRBV9	TRBJ2-5	-	16	-
TGTGCCAGCAGTTTATCGGCAGGGCAGCCCCAGCATTTT	CASSLSAGQPQHF	TRBV27	TRBJ1-5	-	13	-
TGTGCCAGCAGTAGGGACAGGGTCGGAGGCTACACCTTC	CASSRDRVGGYTF	TRBV6-5	TRBJ1-2	-	13	TRBD1
TGTGCCAGCAGTGGTTCCACTGGTACCTACGAGCAGTACTTC	CASSGSTGTYEQYF	TRBV27	TRBJ2-7	-	14	-
TGTGCCAGCAGTGAAGCTGGGACAGGGGGACCCTACGAGCAGTACTTC	CASSEAGTGGPYEQYF	TRBV2	TRBJ2-7	-	16	TRBD1
TGTGCCAGCAGTGAAGACAGGGGTAACACCATATATTTT	CASSEDRGNTIYF	TRBV2	TRBJ1-3	-	13	TRBD1
TGTGCCAGCAGTATCGGGGTCTACTATGGCTACCCCTTC	CASSIGVYYGYPF	TRBV6-1	TRBJ1-2	-	13	-
TGTGCCTGGCACAGGGGGCGCGGAGATACGCAGTATTTT	CAWHRGRGDTQYF	TRBV30	TRBJ2-3	-	13	TRBD1
TGTGCCAGCAGCCTGATCGTTCGGTCCCCCTATGGCTACACCTTC	CASSLIVRSPYGYTF	TRBV5-6	TRBJ1-2	-	15	-
TGTGCCAGCAACGATGCGCGGGTAACCGGGGAGCTGTTTTTT	CASNDARVTGELFF	TRBV2	TRBJ2-2	once	14	-
TGTGCCAGCAGGCCAAACAGGGAAACAGATACGCAGTATTTT	CASRPNRETDTQYF	TRBV2	TRBJ2-3	-	14	-